This T cell receptor (beta chain) derives from a study of blood T cells in healthy people across ages. With regard to this clonotype: No antigen is known for it.

The study, taken as a whole, reports: Underestimates were what the diversity estimates from one million T cells were considered to be.

Primers used in a second PCR of about 7 to 12 cycles were a sample-barcoded 5' primer and a J-beta primer mix. Using its own MiXCR run on the 5' RACE reads, TCRdb lists one record per CDR3 protein. This table has roughly 1.6 million distinct CDR3 sequences, about 31% appearing once. The germline V gene encodes CDR1 SGDLS and CDR2 YYNGEE. The V segment lost 0 bases and the J segment 0 bases; nucleotides outside the gene matches: 1. The CDR3 runs to 16 residues. Sequenced sample: blood. The gene calls are TRBV9 and TRBJ2-2, with 8 nucleotides matching TRBD1. The receptor's source is a woman in her thirties in good health. The CDR3 is CASSVGTGTNTGELFF. The CDR3 DNA is TGTGCCAGCAGCGTAGGGACAGGGACGAACACCGGGGAGCTGTTTTTT.